The TCR beta chain described here comes from a study of cytomegalovirus exposure and HLA in healthy donors. Study context: Clustering assigned 70% to 90% of the roughly 380 genotyped donors to the Caucasian-associated ancestry cluster. Overall study results and limits: A later analysis, which compared TCR beta chains of equal frequency, found the HLA-associated ones more clonally expanded. The authors considered a cluster of highly shared sequence variants likely to be a sequencing artifact. A later analysis showed TCR association rates differing by HLA locus, peaking at DRB1 and lowest at HLA-C.

Regarding this clone: Its target is not known.

The CDR3 runs 12 residues. From germline, CDR1 is GTSNPN and CDR2 SVGIG (reference sequence). Trimming stripped 2 bases from V and 6 bases from J, with 9 bases between. The study ran its PCR with 60 Vbeta and 13 Jbeta primers. Produced via immunoSEQ multiplex PCR; TCRdb's table is partial and in-frame only. The sample records some 150,000 clones, roughly four fifths being singletons. This chain links TRBV30 with TRBJ2-3; D is unclear. The sequence was obtained from a man between 45 and 60 years old in good health and CMV-seropositive. Sequencing used PBMCs. The CDR3 protein is CAWSPTTDTQYF. CDR3 DNA: TGTGCCTGGAGTCCTACTACCGATACGCAGTATTTT.